This T cell receptor beta chain was recorded in a study of shared clonotypes between healthy human individuals. TCRdb's copy holds only in-frame clones and misses some; the assay was immunoSEQ multiplex PCR. The sample carries about 1 million clones, 70% to 80% recorded once. The CDR3 runs 14 residues. V was trimmed by 1 base and J by 5 bases, leaving 9 bases between them. Looked up from germline, CDR1 is SGHTS and CDR2 is YDEGEE. The chain links TRBV5-8 to TRBJ1-4, with D tentatively TRBD1 (5 bases). The sequence was obtained from a man between 18 and 29 years old in good health. Sequences were obtained from memory CD4+ T cells sorted from blood. Specified subset: CD45RA-negative fraction. The chain's CDR3 is CASSLLQANEKLFF. The CDR3 bases are TGTGCCAGCAGCTTGTTACAGGCAAATGAAAAACTGTTTTTT.